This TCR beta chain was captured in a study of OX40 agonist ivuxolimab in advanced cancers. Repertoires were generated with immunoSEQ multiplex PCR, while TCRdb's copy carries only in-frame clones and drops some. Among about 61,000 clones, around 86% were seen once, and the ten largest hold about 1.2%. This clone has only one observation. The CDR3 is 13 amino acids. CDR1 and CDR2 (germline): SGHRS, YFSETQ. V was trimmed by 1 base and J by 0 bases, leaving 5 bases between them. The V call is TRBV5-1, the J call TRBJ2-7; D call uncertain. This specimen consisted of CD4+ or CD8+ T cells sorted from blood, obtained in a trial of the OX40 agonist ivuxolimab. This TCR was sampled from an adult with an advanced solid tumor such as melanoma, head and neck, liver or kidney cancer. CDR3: CASSLQSSYEQYF. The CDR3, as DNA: TGCGCCAGCAGCTTGCAGAGCTCCTACGAGCAGTACTTC.